Presented here are 23 T cell receptor beta chains from one specimen sequenced in a study of T-cell reconstitution after alpha-beta-depleted transplantation in children. Unique molecular identifiers were built into the TCRbeta library. One entry per CDR3 protein, called by TCRdb with MiXCR from the PCR reads. The sample contains hundreds of thousands of distinct CDR3 sequences, about 11% of which appear only once. The source material was PBMCs from the stem cell graft donor, sampled from the stem cell graft. The receptor source for this set is a human donor who donated a stem cell graft to a child with acute myeloid leukemia.

This clonotype was counted many times. The gene calls are TRBV7-8 and TRBJ2-1; TRBD2 is a possible D gene (5 bases). V lost 6 bases, J lost 0 bases, and 12 bases lay in between. This CDR3 comprises 15 residues. Germline V gene data show CDR1 as SGHVS and CDR2 as FQNEAQ. The CDR3 loop reads CASSLEERSYNEQFF. DNA of the CDR3: TGTGCCAGCAGTCTGGAGGAACGCTCCTACAATGAGCAGTTCTTC.

This clonotype has at least ten counts. The chain couples TRBV12-3 or TRBV12-4 to TRBJ2-7, with TRBD2 matching 7 bases. The CDR3 loop spans 13 amino acids. The J segment lost 2 bases and the V segment lost 6 bases, leaving 4 bases of the junction unmatched. This CDR3 is CASRAGVPYEQYF. In nucleotides, the CDR3 is TGTGCCAGCAGGGCGGGGGTCCCCTACGAGCAGTACTTC.

At least ten counts were recorded for this clonotype. The chain links TRBV2 to TRBJ2-7; 7 bases align to TRBD1. This CDR3 has 14 residues. The germline V gene has CDR1 SNHLY and CDR2 FYNNEI. After removal of 6 bases from V and 3 bases from J, the junction contained 8 bases not matched to a gene. The DNA for the CDR3 is TGTGCCAGCAGGGGGGACAGATACCTCTACGAGCAGTACTTC. It specifies CASRGDRYLYEQYF.

V and J are TRBV5-5 and TRBJ2-2; D is uncertain. V lost 0 bases and J 2 bases, leaving 8 bases between the germline ends. This CDR3 comprises 15 residues. Germline CDR1 reads SGHKS; CDR2 reads YYEKEE (reference sequence). The CDR3 region is CASSLVGVNTGELFF. As DNA, the CDR3 is TGTGCCAGCAGCTTGGTGGGTGTTAACACCGGGGAGCTGTTTTTT.

This clonotype was seen many times. The chain combines TRBV11-2 with TRBJ2-5; 7 bases are shared with TRBD2. With 5 bases clipped from V and 5 bases from J, the junction kept 14 bases outside the gene matches. The CDR3 loop spans 16 amino acids. CDR1 is SGHAT and CDR2 is FQNNGV in the germline V gene. The CDR3 reads CASSRSGGRALETQYF. CDR3 sequence (DNA): TGTGCCAGCAGCCGAAGTGGGGGGAGGGCCCTCGAGACCCAGTACTTC.

This clonotype was seen a few times. This chain connects TRBV5-1 to TRBJ2-2, with D possibly matching TRBD2 (5 bases). The germline CDR1 and CDR2 sequences are SGHRS and YFSETQ. The ends were cut back, 0 bases at V and 5 bases at J, with 8 bases in the middle. This CDR3 is 14 amino acids long. The CDR3, as DNA: TGCGCCAGCAGCTTGGATGGAGGAACCGGGGAGCTGTTTTTT. It codes for CASSLDGGTGELFF.

In this sample, this clonotype turned up many times. The rearrangement joins TRBV27 to TRBJ2-4; 7 nucleotides align to TRBD2. Germline V gene lookup returns CDR1 MNHEY and CDR2 SMNVEV (reference sequence). The CDR3 is made up of 17 amino acids. J lost 4 bases, V lost 2 bases, and 11 bases had no gene match. The CDR3: CASSLDPPSGIKNIQYF. The CDR3 DNA is TGTGCCAGCAGTTTAGATCCCCCAAGCGGGATTAAAAACATTCAGTACTTC.

This clonotype was detected a few times. The chain combines TRBV20-1 with TRBJ2-7, with 8 bases fitting TRBD2. Per the germline V gene, CDR1 is DFQATT and CDR2 is SNEGSKA (reference sequence). V shed 6 bases and J 0 bases; nucleotides not matched to a gene: 7. The CDR3 has 14 amino acids. CDR3 bases: TGCAGTGCCATACTAGCGGTGAGCTCCTACGAGCAGTACTTC. This gives the protein CSAILAVSSYEQYF.

This clonotype was counted only a few times. J is TRBJ2-5 and V is TRBV4-2, with 8 nucleotides matching TRBD1. J lost 3 bases, V lost 0 bases, and 3 bases had no gene match. The CDR3 totals 15 residues. The germline V gene encodes CDR1 LGHNA and CDR2 YNFKEQ. The CDR3 coding sequence is TGTGCCAGCAGCCAAGATTCGACAGGGGAAGAGACCCAGTACTTC. Protein: CASSQDSTGEETQYF.

This clonotype was seen only a few times. The rearrangement links TRBV6-2 or TRBV6-3 to TRBJ2-1; TRBD1 agrees at 10 bases. V was clipped by 7 bases and J by 14 bases; unmatched bases: 8. CDR3 length: 12 amino acids. The V gene's germline CDR1 is MNHEY and CDR2 SVGEGT. The CDR3 sequence: CASISTTGGEFF. As DNA, the CDR3 is TGTGCCAGCATTTCTACGACAGGGGGCGAGTTCTTC.

The chain carries TRBV29-1 and TRBJ2-2; D not resolved. Germline V lookup: CDR1 SQVTM, CDR2 ANQGSEA. This CDR3 contains 13 residues. V was clipped by 5 bases and J by 3 bases, with 10 bases between them. The CDR3 region has the DNA TGCAGCGTTCCTGATGACGACACCGGGGAGCTGTTTTTT. Its translation is CSVPDDDTGELFF.

This clonotype was detected many times. CDR3 sequence reads: CASVLAQDEQFF. The CDR3 DNA follows: TGTGCCAGCGTGCTAGCTCAGGATGAGCAGTTCTTC. The gene calls are TRBV2 and TRBJ2-1; tentative D call: TRBD2 (5 bases). Germline values: CDR1 SNHLY, CDR2 FYNNEI. V dropped 8 bases and J dropped 8 bases, with 13 bases sitting between them. The CDR3 consists of 12 residues. Full variable domain (outside the CDR3, taken from reference TRBV2 and TRBJ2-1): EPEVTQTPSHQVTQMGQEVILRCVPISNHLYFYWYRQILGQKVEFLVSFYNNEISEKSEIFDDQFSVERPDGSNFTLKIRSTKLEDSAMYFCASVLAQDEQFFGPGTRLTVL.

J is TRBJ2-2 and V is TRBV6-2 or TRBV6-3, with a weak D call TRBD2 (6 bases). Germline CDR1 MNHEY, CDR2 SVGEGT. The CDR3 length is 15 residues. V lost 7 bases to trimming and J lost 4 bases, with 16 bases between them. The CDR3 DNA follows: TGTGCCAGCAACCGGAGGGGCGCGGGCACCGGGGAGCTGTTTTTT. Amino acid sequence: CASNRRGAGTGELFF.

The chain couples TRBV6-1 to TRBJ2-4; the match to TRBD2 covers 9 bases. Germline lookup yields CDR1 MNHNS and CDR2 SASEGT. This CDR3 has 17 residues. V lost 6 bases to trimming and J lost 1 base; unmatched junction nucleotides: 10. CDR3 in amino acids: CASSPAGREGAKNIQYF. The CDR3 DNA follows: TGTGCCAGCAGCCCCGCGGGGCGGGAGGGGGCCAAAAACATTCAGTACTTC.

This clonotype occurred many times. This chain uses TRBV28 with TRBJ2-3; the match to TRBD2 covers 9 bases. With 7 bases clipped from V and 6 bases from J, the junction kept 11 bases outside the gene matches. CDR3 length: 15 amino acids. From germline, CDR1 is MDHEN and CDR2 SYDVKM. The CDR3: CASTPSGAGADTQYF. In nucleotides, the CDR3 is TGTGCCAGCACCCCTAGCGGGGCCGGGGCGGATACGCAGTATTTT.

A few counts support this clonotype. The chain is built from TRBV7-9 and TRBJ2-3; no firm D call. Trimming pared 9 bases from V and 2 bases from J, leaving 12 bases between. From germline, CDR1 is SEHNR and CDR2 FQNEAQ (reference sequence). The CDR3 runs to 13 residues. The CDR3 nucleotides read TGTGCCAGAATGGGCGCAGACACAGATACGCAGTATTTT. Translating it yields CARMGADTDTQYF.

This clonotype has a count of ten or more. The genes are TRBV28 and TRBJ1-6; no firm D call. The CDR3 runs 15 residues. Germline loops: CDR1 MDHEN, CDR2 SYDVKM. Trimming cost V 1 base and J 9 bases, with 13 bases left between them. DNA for the CDR3: TGTGCCAGCAGTTTATCGGGGATTGAGGGTTCACCCCTCCACTTT. This sequence encodes CASSLSGIEGSPLHF.

In its sample, this clonotype was seen many times. The V and J genes are TRBV25-1 and TRBJ2-2; unclear D gene. V was cut by 1 base and J by 6 bases, with 9 bases left in between. The CDR3 contains 14 residues. CDR1 and CDR2 (germline): MGHDK, SYGVNS. This chain's CDR3 is CASSELVVSGELFF. In nucleotides, the CDR3 is TGTGCCAGCAGTGAATTAGTTGTGTCCGGGGAGCTGTTTTTT. Full variable domain (missing parts from reference TRBV25-1 and TRBJ2-2): EADIYQTPRYLVIGTGKKITLECSQTMGHDKMYWYQQDPGMELHLIHYSYGVNSTEKGDLSSESTVSRIRTEHFPLTLESARPSHTSQYLCASSELVVSGELFFGEGSRLTVL.

The rearrangement uses TRBV7-9 and TRBJ1-4; no definite D call. Germline CDR1 reads SEHNR; CDR2 reads FQNEAQ (reference sequence). The CDR3 is 13 residues long. The V end was cut by 5 bases, the J end by 5 bases, with 9 bases between. The CDR3: CASSAQSNEKLFF. CDR3 nucleotide sequence: TGTGCCAGCAGCGCACAGTCAAATGAAAAACTGTTTTTT.

This clonotype was seen at least ten times. This chain uses TRBV9 with TRBJ1-1, with D unresolved. Germline V gene data show CDR1 as SGDLS and CDR2 as YYNGEE. Trimming stripped 0 bases from V and 2 bases from J, with 11 bases between. The CDR3 is 15 residues long. This CDR3 reads CASSVEPALNTEAFF. DNA for the CDR3: TGTGCCAGCAGCGTAGAGCCCGCCCTAAACACTGAAGCTTTCTTT.

This clonotype has a handful of counts. The junction differs from germline at one of its ends, possibly a read error. This chain links TRBV29-1 with TRBJ2-4; a possible D gene is TRBD1 (6 bases). Germline V lookup: CDR1 SQVTM, CDR2 ANQGSEA. The CDR3 sequence is 12 residues long. The CDR3 nucleotides read TGCAGCGTTGAAGATGTCAGCCCAGGACAGACTTTC. This encodes CSVEDVSPGQTF.

In its sample, this clonotype was seen many times. This chain's CDR3 is CASSLGTGRRTSGGLKGEQFF. The CDR3 bases are TGTGCCAGCAGTTTAGGGACAGGTCGACGGACTAGCGGGGGCTTGAAGGGTGAGCAGTTCTTC. J is TRBJ2-1 and V is TRBV12-3 or TRBV12-4; 13 nucleotides align to TRBD2. The CDR3 is 21 residues long. The V segment lost 1 base and the J segment 9 bases; nucleotides outside the gene matches: 21.

This clonotype appeared a few times. The chain links TRBV20-1 to TRBJ2-4, with 7 nucleotides matching TRBD1. The CDR3 is made up of 15 amino acids. Germline assignment: CDR1 DFQATT and CDR2 SNEGSKA (reference sequence). Losses at the gene ends were 6 bases for V and 0 bases for J; bases not matched to a gene: 8. The CDR3, as DNA: TGCAGTGCCGGGCTGGGACAGATAGCCAAAAACATTCAGTACTTC. Translation: CSAGLGQIAKNIQYF.